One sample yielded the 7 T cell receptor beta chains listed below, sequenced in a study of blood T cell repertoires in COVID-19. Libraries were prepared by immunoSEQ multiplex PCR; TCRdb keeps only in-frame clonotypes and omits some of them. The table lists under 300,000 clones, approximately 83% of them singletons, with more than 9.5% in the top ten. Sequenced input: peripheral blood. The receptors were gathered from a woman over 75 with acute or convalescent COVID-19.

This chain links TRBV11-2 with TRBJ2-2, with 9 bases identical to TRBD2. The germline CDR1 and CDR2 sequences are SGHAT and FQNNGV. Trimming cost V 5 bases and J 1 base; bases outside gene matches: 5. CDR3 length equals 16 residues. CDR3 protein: CASSLTSGLNTGELFF. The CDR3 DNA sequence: TGTGCCAGCAGCCTCACTAGCGGGTTGAACACCGGGGAGCTGTTTTTT. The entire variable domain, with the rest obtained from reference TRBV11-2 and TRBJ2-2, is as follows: EAGVAQSPRYKIIEKRQSVAFWCNPISGHATLYWYQQILGQGPKLLIQFQNNGVVDDSQLPKDRFSAERLKGVDSTLKIQPAKLEDSAVYLCASSLTSGLNTGELFFGEGSRLTVL.

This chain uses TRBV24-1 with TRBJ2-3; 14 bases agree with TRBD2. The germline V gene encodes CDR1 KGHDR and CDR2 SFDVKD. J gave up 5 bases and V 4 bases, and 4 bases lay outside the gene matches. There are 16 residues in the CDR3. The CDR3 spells CATSDSGTSGGDTQYF. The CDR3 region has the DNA TGTGCCACCAGTGACTCCGGGACTAGCGGGGGAGATACGCAGTATTTT.

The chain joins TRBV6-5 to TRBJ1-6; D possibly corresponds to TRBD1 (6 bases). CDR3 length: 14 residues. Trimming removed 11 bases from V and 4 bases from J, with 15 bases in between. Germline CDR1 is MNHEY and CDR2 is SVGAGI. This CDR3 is CACSGTSYNSPLHF. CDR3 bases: TGTGCCTGCTCCGGGACAAGTTATAATTCACCCCTCCACTTT.

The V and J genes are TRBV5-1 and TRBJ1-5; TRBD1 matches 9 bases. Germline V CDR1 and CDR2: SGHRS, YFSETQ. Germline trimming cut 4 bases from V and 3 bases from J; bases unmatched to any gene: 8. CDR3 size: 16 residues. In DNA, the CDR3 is TGCGCCAGCAGCCCCGGGGGACAGGGTCCCAATCAGCCCCAGCATTTT. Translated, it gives CASSPGGQGPNQPQHF. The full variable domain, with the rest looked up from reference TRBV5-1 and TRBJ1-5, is KAGVTQTPRYLIKTRGQQVTLSCSPISGHRSVSWYQQTPGQGLQFLFEYFSETQRNKGNFPGRFSGRQFSNSRSEMNVSTLELGDSALYLCASSPGGQGPNQPQHFGDGTRLSIL.

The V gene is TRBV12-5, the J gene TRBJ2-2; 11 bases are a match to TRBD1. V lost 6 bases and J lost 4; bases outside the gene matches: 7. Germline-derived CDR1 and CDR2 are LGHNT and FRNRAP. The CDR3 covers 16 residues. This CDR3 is CASGPGTGGVTGELFF. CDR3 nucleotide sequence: TGTGCTAGTGGACCCGGGACAGGGGGAGTCACCGGGGAGCTGTTTTTT.

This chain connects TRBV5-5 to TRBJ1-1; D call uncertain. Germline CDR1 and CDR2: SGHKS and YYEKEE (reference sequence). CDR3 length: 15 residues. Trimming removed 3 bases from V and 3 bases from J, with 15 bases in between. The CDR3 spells CASSSTSRMDTEAFF. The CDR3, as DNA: TGTGCCAGCAGCTCAACCTCGAGGATGGACACTGAAGCTTTCTTT.

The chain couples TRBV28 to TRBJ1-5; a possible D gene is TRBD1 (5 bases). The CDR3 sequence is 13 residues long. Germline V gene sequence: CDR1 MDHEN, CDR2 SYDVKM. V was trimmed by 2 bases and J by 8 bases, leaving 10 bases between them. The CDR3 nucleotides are TGTGCCAGCAGTTTAGGGGGGGAAAAGCCCCAGCATTTT. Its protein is CASSLGGEKPQHF.